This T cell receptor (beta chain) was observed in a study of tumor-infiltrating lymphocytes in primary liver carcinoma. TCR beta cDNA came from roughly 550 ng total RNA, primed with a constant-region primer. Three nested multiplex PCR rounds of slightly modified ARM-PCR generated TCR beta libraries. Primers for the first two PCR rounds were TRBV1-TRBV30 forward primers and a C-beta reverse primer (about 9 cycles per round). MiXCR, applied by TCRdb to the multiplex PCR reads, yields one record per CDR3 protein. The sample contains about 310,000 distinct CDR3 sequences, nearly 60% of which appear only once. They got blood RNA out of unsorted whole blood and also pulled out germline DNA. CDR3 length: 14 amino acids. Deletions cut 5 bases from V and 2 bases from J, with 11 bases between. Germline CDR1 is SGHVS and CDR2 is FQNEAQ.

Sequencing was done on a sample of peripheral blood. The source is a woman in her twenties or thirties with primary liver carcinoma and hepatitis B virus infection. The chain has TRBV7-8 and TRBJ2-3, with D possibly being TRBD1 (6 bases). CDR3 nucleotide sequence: TGTGCCAGCAGCCAACAGGGCCCCACAGATACGCAGTATTTT. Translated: CASSQQGPTDTQYF.